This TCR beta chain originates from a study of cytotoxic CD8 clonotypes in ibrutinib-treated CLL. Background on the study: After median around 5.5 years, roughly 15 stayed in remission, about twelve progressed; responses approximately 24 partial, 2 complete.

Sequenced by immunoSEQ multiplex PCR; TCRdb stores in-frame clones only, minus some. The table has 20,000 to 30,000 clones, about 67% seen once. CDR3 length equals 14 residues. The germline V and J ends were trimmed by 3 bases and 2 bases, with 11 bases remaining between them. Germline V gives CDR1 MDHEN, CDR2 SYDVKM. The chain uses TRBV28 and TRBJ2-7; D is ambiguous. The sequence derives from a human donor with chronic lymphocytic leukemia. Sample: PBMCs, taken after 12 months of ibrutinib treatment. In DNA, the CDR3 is TGTGCCAGCAGTTTGTCAGGTGCAACCTACGAGCAGTACTTC. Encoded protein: CASSLSGATYEQYF.